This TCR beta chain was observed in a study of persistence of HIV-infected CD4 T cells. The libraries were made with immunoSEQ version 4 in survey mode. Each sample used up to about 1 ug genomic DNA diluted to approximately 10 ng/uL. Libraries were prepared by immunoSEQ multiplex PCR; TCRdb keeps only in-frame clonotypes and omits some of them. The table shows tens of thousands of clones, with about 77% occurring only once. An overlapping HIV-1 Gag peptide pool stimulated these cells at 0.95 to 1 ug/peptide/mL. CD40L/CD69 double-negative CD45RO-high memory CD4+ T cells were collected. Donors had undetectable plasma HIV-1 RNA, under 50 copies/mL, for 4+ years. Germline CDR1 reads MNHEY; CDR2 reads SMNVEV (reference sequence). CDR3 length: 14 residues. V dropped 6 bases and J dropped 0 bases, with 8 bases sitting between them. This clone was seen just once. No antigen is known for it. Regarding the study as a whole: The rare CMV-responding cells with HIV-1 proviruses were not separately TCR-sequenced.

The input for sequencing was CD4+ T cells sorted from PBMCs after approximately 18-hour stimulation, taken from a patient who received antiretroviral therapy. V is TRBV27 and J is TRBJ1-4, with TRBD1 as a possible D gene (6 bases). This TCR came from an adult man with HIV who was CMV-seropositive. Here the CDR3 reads CASSRTATNEKLFF. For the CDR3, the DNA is TGTGCCAGCAGCCGGACAGCAACTAATGAAAAACTGTTTTTT.